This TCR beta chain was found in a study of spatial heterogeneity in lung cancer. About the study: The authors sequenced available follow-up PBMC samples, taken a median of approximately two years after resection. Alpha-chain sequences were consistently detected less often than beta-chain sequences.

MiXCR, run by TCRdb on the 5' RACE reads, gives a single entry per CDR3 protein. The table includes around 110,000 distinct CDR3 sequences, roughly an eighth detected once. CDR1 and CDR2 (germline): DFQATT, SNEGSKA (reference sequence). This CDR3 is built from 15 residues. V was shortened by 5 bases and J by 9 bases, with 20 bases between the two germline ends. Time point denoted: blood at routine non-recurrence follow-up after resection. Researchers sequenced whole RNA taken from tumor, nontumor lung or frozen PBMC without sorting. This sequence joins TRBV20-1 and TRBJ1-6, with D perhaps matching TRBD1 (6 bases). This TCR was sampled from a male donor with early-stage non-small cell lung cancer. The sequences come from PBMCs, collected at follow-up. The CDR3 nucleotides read TGCAGTGCTCCCCGCGGGAGCAGGGGAGCTTCACCCCTCCACTTT. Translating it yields CSAPRGSRGASPLHF.